These T cell receptor beta chains were read from a single sample in a study of control samples from healthy donors and cancer patients. Clones were sequenced by immunoSEQ multiplex PCR, and TCRdb holds only the in-frame ones, with some missing. The table shows some 150,000 clones, with approximately 92% occurring only once. Sequences were obtained from blood. The receptor source for this set is a woman aged 55-70 years in good health. CDR3s include the opening cysteine and the closing phenylalanine or tryptophan. Fields, in order: D gene, V gene, clone size, J gene, CDR3 protein, CDR3 DNA. D genes are given only for firm matches. The listing skips clone size in some rows; elsewhere it reads once, few, many or a size class.

d_call: NA; v_call: TRBV7-3; clone_size: NA; j_call: TRBJ2-3; cdr3_aa: CASSFRGGTDTQYF; cdr3_nt: TGTGCCAGCAGCTTCCGAGGGGGAACAGATACGCAGTATTTT
d_call: NA; v_call: TRBV7-2; clone_size: NA; j_call: TRBJ2-1; cdr3_aa: CASSPLRVSRDEQFF; cdr3_nt: TGTGCCAGCAGCCCACTACGGGTCAGTCGGGATGAGCAGTTCTTC
d_call: NA; v_call: TRBV5-6; clone_size: NA; j_call: TRBJ1-2; cdr3_aa: CASSLYPYGYTF; cdr3_nt: TGTGCCAGCAGCTTGTATCCCTATGGCTACACCTTC
d_call: NA; v_call: TRBV20-1; clone_size: NA; j_call: TRBJ1-1; cdr3_aa: CSAVLHTEAFF; cdr3_nt: TGCAGTGCTGTACTCCACACTGAAGCTTTCTTT
d_call: TRBD1; v_call: TRBV3-1/TRBV3-2; clone_size: few; j_call: TRBJ1-1; cdr3_aa: CASSQTARGTGSLKAEAFF; cdr3_nt: TGTGCCAGCAGCCAAACGGCCCGGGGGACAGGGAGTTTGAAAGCTGAAGCTTTCTTT
d_call: TRBD1; v_call: TRBV13; clone_size: NA; j_call: TRBJ1-6; cdr3_aa: CASSLVDRESPLHF; cdr3_nt: TGTGCCAGCAGCTTAGTGGACAGGGAATCACCCCTCCACTTT
d_call: TRBD2; v_call: TRBV3-1/TRBV3-2; clone_size: NA; j_call: TRBJ2-2; cdr3_aa: CASSLISGASGGTNTGELFF; cdr3_nt: TGTGCCAGCAGCTTAATCTCCGGGGCTAGCGGGGGGACGAACACCGGGGAGCTGTTTTTT
d_call: NA; v_call: TRBV7-2; clone_size: few; j_call: TRBJ1-1; cdr3_aa: CASSFVPTGEAFF; cdr3_nt: TGTGCCAGCAGCTTTGTTCCGACAGGTGAAGCTTTCTTT
d_call: TRBD1; v_call: TRBV11-3; clone_size: NA; j_call: TRBJ2-3; cdr3_aa: CASSFAGGGTDTQYF; cdr3_nt: TGTGCCAGCAGCTTTGCAGGGGGTGGGACAGATACGCAGTATTTT
d_call: NA; v_call: TRBV10-3; clone_size: NA; j_call: TRBJ1-5; cdr3_aa: CAISESRIGDNQPQHF; cdr3_nt: TGTGCCATCAGTGAGTCTAGGATAGGGGACAATCAGCCCCAGCATTTT
d_call: TRBD2; v_call: TRBV3-1/TRBV3-2; clone_size: NA; j_call: TRBJ2-1; cdr3_aa: CASSQVLSSGDYNEQFF; cdr3_nt: TGTGCCAGCAGCCAAGTTCTATCTAGCGGGGACTACAATGAGCAGTTCTTC
d_call: NA; v_call: TRBV4-3; clone_size: NA; j_call: TRBJ2-7; cdr3_aa: CASSQTHQVYEQYF; cdr3_nt: TGCGCCAGCAGCCAAACCCACCAAGTGTACGAGCAGTACTTC
d_call: NA; v_call: TRBV24-1; clone_size: NA; j_call: TRBJ1-6; cdr3_aa: CATRSRDSPLHF; cdr3_nt: TGTGCCACCAGGAGCAGGGATTCACCCCTCCACTTT
d_call: NA; v_call: TRBV27; clone_size: NA; j_call: TRBJ1-6; cdr3_aa: CASSFNYNSPLHF; cdr3_nt: TGTGCCAGCAGTTTTAACTATAATTCACCCCTCCACTTT
d_call: NA; v_call: TRBV30; clone_size: NA; j_call: TRBJ2-7; cdr3_aa: CAWSVMGFYEQYF; cdr3_nt: TGTGCCTGGAGTGTTATGGGCTTCTACGAGCAGTACTTC
d_call: NA; v_call: TRBV6-4; clone_size: NA; j_call: TRBJ2-1; cdr3_aa: CASSAFSLGSSYNEQFF; cdr3_nt: TGTGCCAGCAGTGCGTTCAGCTTGGGGAGCTCCTACAATGAGCAGTTCTTC
d_call: NA; v_call: TRBV19; clone_size: NA; j_call: TRBJ2-2; cdr3_aa: CASTKGSPFSNTGELFF; cdr3_nt: TGTGCCAGTACAAAAGGGTCCCCTTTTTCGAACACCGGGGAGCTGTTTTTT
d_call: TRBD1; v_call: TRBV7-9; clone_size: NA; j_call: TRBJ2-7; cdr3_aa: CASSLGQGVTYEQYF; cdr3_nt: TGTGCCAGCAGCTTAGGGCAGGGGGTCACCTACGAGCAGTACTTC
d_call: NA; v_call: TRBV3-1/TRBV3-2; clone_size: NA; j_call: TRBJ1-6; cdr3_aa: CASSPGLNSPLHF; cdr3_nt: TGTGCCAGCAGCCCAGGCTTGAATTCACCCCTCCACTTT
d_call: NA; v_call: TRBV11-2; clone_size: NA; j_call: TRBJ2-3; cdr3_aa: CASSLLVVDTQYF; cdr3_nt: TGTGCCAGCAGCTTACTTGTCGTGGATACGCAGTATTTT
d_call: NA; v_call: TRBV5-5; clone_size: NA; j_call: TRBJ1-5; cdr3_aa: CASSSGTGPNQPQHF; cdr3_nt: TGTGCCAGCAGCTCGGGAACAGGACCTAATCAGCCCCAGCATTTT
d_call: NA; v_call: TRBV3-1/TRBV3-2; clone_size: NA; j_call: TRBJ1-5; cdr3_aa: CASSQDGGHSNQPQHF; cdr3_nt: TGTGCCAGCAGCCAAGACGGGGGCCATAGCAATCAGCCCCAGCATTTT
d_call: TRBD2; v_call: TRBV7-2; clone_size: once; j_call: TRBJ2-1; cdr3_aa: CASSPDRGLAVYNEQFF; cdr3_nt: TGTGCCAGCAGCCCCGACCGGGGACTAGCGGTTTACAATGAGCAGTTCTTC
d_call: TRBD1; v_call: TRBV19; clone_size: NA; j_call: TRBJ1-6; cdr3_aa: CAIRTGEDNSPLHF; cdr3_nt: TGTGCCATTAGGACAGGGGAAGACAATTCACCCCTCCACTTT